Listed below are T cell receptor beta chains from one sample, sequenced in a study of cytomegalovirus exposure and HLA in healthy donors. Only in-frame clones appear in the TCRdb table, and some are missing; sequencing was by immunoSEQ multiplex PCR. The specimen's table records 30,000 to 40,000 clones. The sequenced material came from PBMCs. Receptor source: a middle-aged man in good health and CMV-seropositive. Both conserved end residues are part of each CDR3.

CDR3: CASSAHTGTAAYEQYF
V: TRBV9

CDR3: CASSLVRQSSYEQYF
V: TRBV4-3

CDR3: CASSDFLQNTGELFF
V: TRBV6-1

CDR3: CASSVSGQGSTGELFF
V: TRBV9

CDR3: CSADPPGFADTQYF
V: TRBV29-1

CDR3: CASSLGQGVEKLFF
V: TRBV5-5

CDR3: CASTKDWSSYNEQFF
V: TRBV4-1

CDR3: CATGDRERTDTQYF
V: TRBV19

CDR3: CASSGEGNTEAFF
V: TRBV18

CDR3: CASSPFDLRGSGNTIYF
V: TRBV18

CDR3: CASSVTSAGSYNEQFF
V: TRBV9

CDR3: CASSFRLKGERYF
V: TRBV27

CDR3: CASSFARLAGVSDTQYF
V: TRBV7-2

CDR3: CASSLDTQGSNEKLFF
V: TRBV28

CDR3: CASSYAGGGGELFF
V: TRBV6-6

CDR3: CASSLNNEQFF
V: TRBV5-6

CDR3: CASSYAGENQETQYF
V: TRBV6-5

CDR3: CASSLRTGHTGELFF
V: TRBV5-8

CDR3: CASSLTPDSDTQYF
V: TRBV4-1

CDR3: CASRLGQTPYEQYF
V: TRBV6-5

CDR3: CASYGRAGGTGELFF
V: TRBV27

CDR3: CAIGRGAGESDTQYF
V: TRBV12-5

CDR3: CASGPGLAGLYEQYF
V: TRBV12-5

CDR3: CASSLFERHRPNEQFF
V: TRBV5-4

CDR3: CASRLGGSSYEQYF
V: TRBV6-5

CDR3: CASSQSGPNEQFF
V: TRBV16

CDR3: CASRISGTVTYEQYF
V: TRBV2

CDR3: CASSQDIGGTGSNEKLFF
V: TRBV4-2

CDR3: CASSFSGQGKDEQYF
V: TRBV11-2

CDR3: CASSTAGKVLSNTEAFF
V: TRBV27

CDR3: CASSSSGTGSIQPQHF
V: TRBV27

CDR3: CASSTLLAGRETGELFF
V: TRBV13

CDR3: CASRPDSLGYGYTF
V: TRBV5-1

CDR3: CASSQTGFGNTIYF
V: TRBV14

CDR3: CASSLEGIGAEAFF
V: TRBV7-9

CDR3: CASLEGGNRGLRTGELFF
V: TRBV19

CDR3: CASSSLARGGTDTQYF
V: TRBV11-2

CDR3: CASSFTSSDTQYF
V: TRBV7-7

CDR3: CAGRAALYGYTF
V: TRBV30

CDR3: CASSLNRAGDTQYF
V: TRBV27

CDR3: CATQRDMNTEAFF
V: TRBV14

CDR3: CASSPPIPYEQYF
V: TRBV5-1

CDR3: CASSQDLSGSGHEQFF
V: TRBV4-2

CDR3: CASSPGLALYEQYF
V: TRBV5-4

CDR3: CASSLGSATYEQYF
V: TRBV7-6

CDR3: CASSLGTSYEQYF
V: TRBV27

CDR3: CASSYNPREQFF
V: TRBV6-6

CDR3: CASSLWGLGNEQFF
V: TRBV10-1

CDR3: CASSFQGPGTGELFF
V: TRBV7-3

CDR3: CASSPGQAPQETQYF
V: TRBV6-1

CDR3: CASSQDRGGEGTQYF
V: TRBV4-1

CDR3: CASSPRGKGLDEQYF
V: TRBV27